The present T cell receptor (beta chain) was sequenced within a study of molecular identifiers for immune sequencing clone quantification. Overall study context: Replicate experiments took RNA from around 20,000 or 100,000 naive CD8 cells, divided it five ways and sequenced four.

This clonotype was seen only a few times. Deletions cut 9 bases from V and 2 bases from J, with 16 bases between. The CDR3 loop spans 14 amino acids. TCRdb ran MiXCR on the PCR reads and lists one entry per CDR3 protein. The data contain more than 450,000 distinct CDR3 sequences, under 30% of them seen just once; the ten biggest clones take up around 0.76%. The receptor's source is a human donor in good health. Some libraries in this study had Jurkat cell RNA spiked in. V and J are TRBV12-3 or TRBV12-4 and TRBJ1-1; D gene ambiguous. What was sequenced was naive CD8+ T cells from blood, with Jurkat cell RNA spiked in. Subset: FACS-sorted CD8+CD4-CCR7+CD45RA+ naive T cells. The CDR3 loop reads CASLGGQSNTEAFF. The CDR3 nucleotides read TGTGCCAGTCTCGGAGGGCAGAGCAACACTGAAGCTTTCTTT.